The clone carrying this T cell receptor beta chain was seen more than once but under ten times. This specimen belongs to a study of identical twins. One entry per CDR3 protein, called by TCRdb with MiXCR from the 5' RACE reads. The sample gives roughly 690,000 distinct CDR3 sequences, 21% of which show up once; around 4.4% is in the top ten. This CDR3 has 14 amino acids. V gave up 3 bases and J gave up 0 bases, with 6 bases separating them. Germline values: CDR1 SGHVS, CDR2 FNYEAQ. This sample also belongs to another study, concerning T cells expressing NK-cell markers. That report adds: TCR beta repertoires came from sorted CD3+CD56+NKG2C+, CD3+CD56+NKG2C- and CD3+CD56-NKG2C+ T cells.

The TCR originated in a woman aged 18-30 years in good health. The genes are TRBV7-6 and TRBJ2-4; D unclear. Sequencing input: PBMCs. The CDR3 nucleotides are TGTGCCAGCAGCTTTCCGCTAGCCAAAAACATTCAGTACTTC. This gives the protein CASSFPLAKNIQYF.